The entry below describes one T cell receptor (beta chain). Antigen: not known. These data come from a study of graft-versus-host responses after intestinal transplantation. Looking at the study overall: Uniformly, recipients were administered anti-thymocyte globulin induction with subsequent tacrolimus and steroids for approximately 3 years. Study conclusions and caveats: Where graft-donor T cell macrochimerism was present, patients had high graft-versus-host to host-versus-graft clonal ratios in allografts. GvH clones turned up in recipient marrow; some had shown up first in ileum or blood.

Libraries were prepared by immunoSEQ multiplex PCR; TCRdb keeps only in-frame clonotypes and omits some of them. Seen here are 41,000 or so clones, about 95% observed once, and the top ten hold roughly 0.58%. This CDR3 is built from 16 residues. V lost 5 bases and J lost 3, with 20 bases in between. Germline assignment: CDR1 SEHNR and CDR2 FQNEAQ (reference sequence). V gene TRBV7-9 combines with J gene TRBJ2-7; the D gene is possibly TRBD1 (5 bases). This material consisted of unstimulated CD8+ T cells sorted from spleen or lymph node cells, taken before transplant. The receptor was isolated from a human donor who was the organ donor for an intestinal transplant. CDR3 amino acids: CASSPPGSWPYYEQYF. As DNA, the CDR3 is TGTGCCAGCAGCCCCCCAGGGTCCTGGCCCTACTACGAGCAGTACTTC.